The 23 T cell receptor beta chains below come from one sample, sequenced in a study of patients and donors after allogeneic stem cell transplantation. TCRdb reprocessed the RT-PCR reads via MiXCR and lists one record per CDR3 protein. The repertoire holds roughly 880,000 distinct CDR3 sequences, with roughly 18% as singletons. Sequencing was done on a sample of blood, either unsorted or a sorted T cell fraction (not recorded which). Receptor source: a human donor who was either an allogeneic HSCT recipient or a stem cell or donor lymphocyte infusion donor (not recorded which). It is not recorded whose cells these are; they may come from a transplant donor.

In this sample, this clonotype turned up a few times. This chain joins TRBV3-1 and TRBJ2-7; 9 positions match TRBD2. V dropped 1 base and J dropped 4; count of bases not matched to a gene: 8. This CDR3 has 16 amino acids. Germline lookup yields CDR1 LGHDT and CDR2 YNNKEL (reference sequence). CDR3 region: CASSQVGPSGAYEQYF. CDR3 sequence (DNA): TGTGCCAGCAGCCAAGTCGGCCCTAGCGGGGCTTACGAGCAGTACTTC.

The chain has TRBV11-2 and TRBJ1-2, with a possible D match to TRBD1 (5 bases). The CDR3 sequence is 18 residues long. V lost 0 bases and J lost 0, with 17 bases in between. From germline, CDR1 is SGHAT and CDR2 FQNNGV. Here the CDR3 reads CASSLEEGARRSNYGYTF. The CDR3 DNA follows: TGTGCCAGCAGCTTAGAGGAAGGGGCCCGGAGGTCTAACTATGGCTACACCTTC.

The chain employs TRBV6-5 and TRBJ2-1; possible D gene TRBD1, 5 bases. The germline gives CDR1 MNHEY, CDR2 SVGAGI. V lost 0 bases to trimming and J lost 6 bases, with 6 bases between them. This CDR3 spans 13 amino acids. CDR3 DNA: TGTGCCAGCAGTTACTCGGACACCAATGAGCAGTTCTTC. Translating it yields CASSYSDTNEQFF.

The chain joins TRBV7-9 to TRBJ2-1, with 8 bases matching TRBD2. Trimming removed 1 base from V and 9 bases from J; junction bases left unmatched: 8. CDR1 is SEHNR, CDR2 FQNEAQ, per germline (reference sequence). The CDR3 covers 15 residues. The CDR3 nucleotides read TGTGCCAGCAGCTTAGATACGGGAGGGCCGGGTGAGCAGTTCTTC. It specifies CASSLDTGGPGEQFF.

The genes are TRBV24-1 and TRBJ2-1; D tentatively reads TRBD1 or TRBD2 (6 bases each). Between the trimmed V and J ends, which lost 4 bases and 5 bases, there was a span of 14 bases. Germline V lookup: CDR1 KGHDR, CDR2 SFDVKD. There are 15 residues in the CDR3. CDR3 sequence: CATSEERGPNNEQFF. The CDR3 bases are TGTGCCACCAGTGAGGAACGGGGGCCAAACAATGAGCAGTTCTTC.

The genes are TRBV5-6 and TRBJ2-7; maybe TRBD1 (5 bases). There are 13 residues in the CDR3. Trimming took 4 bases from V and 4 from J, leaving 12 bases between them. Germline CDR1 SGHDT, CDR2 YYEEEE. The CDR3 sequence: CASSQGENYEQYF. Here the CDR3 DNA reads TGTGCCAGCAGCCAAGGGGAAAATTACGAGCAGTACTTC.

This clonotype was seen a few times. The chain uses TRBV12-3 or TRBV12-4 and TRBJ2-3; the match to TRBD2 covers 14 bases. The CDR3 is made up of 19 amino acids. V was pared by 4 bases and J by 4 bases, with 13 bases of the junction left unmatched. The CDR3 is CASSSRRLAGGLSSDTQYF. In nucleotides, the CDR3 is TGTGCCAGCAGTTCCCGGCGACTAGCGGGGGGGCTTAGCTCAGATACGCAGTATTTT.

There are a few counts of this clonotype. The chain joins TRBV6-5 to TRBJ2-7; 8 nucleotides match TRBD2. Germline CDR1 is MNHEY and CDR2 is SVGAGI. The CDR3 loop spans 15 amino acids. With V trimmed by 2 bases and J by 6 bases, 9 bases remained unmatched. This CDR3 reads CASSYPGGEGSEQYF. Written as DNA, the CDR3 is TGTGCCAGCAGTTACCCGGGAGGGGAGGGCTCCGAGCAGTACTTC.

The chain carries TRBV4-2 and TRBJ2-5; D remains unclear. V dropped 1 base and J dropped 5 bases, with 11 bases sitting between them. CDR1 and CDR2 (germline): LGHNA, YNFKEQ. The CDR3 totals 14 residues. The CDR3 DNA sequence: TGTGCCAGCAGCCAAGGCCGGCCTGGGGAGACCCAGTACTTC. Translating gives CASSQGRPGETQYF.

This clonotype appeared many times. V gene TRBV29-1 combines with J gene TRBJ2-3; the D gene is possibly TRBD1 (5 bases). Germline loops: CDR1 SQVTM, CDR2 ANQGSEA. Trimming shortened V by 5 bases and J by 2 bases, and 14 bases separated the two germline ends. This CDR3 has 14 residues. The CDR3 is CSVLYTGTTDTQYF. The DNA for the CDR3 is TGCAGCGTTCTTTACACAGGAACCACAGATACGCAGTATTTT.

The table lists this clonotype with a few counts. The CDR3, as DNA: TGTGCCAGCAGACCGGGACAGGGGCCCACAGATACGCAGTATTTT. This encodes CASRPGQGPTDTQYF. V is TRBV27 and J is TRBJ2-3, with TRBD1 matching 10 bases. The V gene end was trimmed by 6 bases and the J gene end by 2 bases; junction bases not matched to a gene: 5. Germline V gives CDR1 MNHEY, CDR2 SMNVEV (reference sequence). There are 15 residues in the CDR3.

The chain couples TRBV6-5 to TRBJ1-5, with a possible D match to TRBD1 (5 bases). The V end lost 2 bases, the J end lost 4 bases, and 9 bases lay between the germline ends. The CDR3 covers 14 residues. CDR1 is MNHEY, CDR2 SVGAGI, per germline. The CDR3 here is CASSYQGENQPQHF. Written as DNA, the CDR3 is TGTGCCAGCAGTTACCAGGGAGAAAATCAGCCCCAGCATTTT.

The sample holds a few counts of this clonotype. The chain joins TRBV20-1 to TRBJ2-5, with D perhaps matching TRBD2 (5 bases). From germline, CDR1 is DFQATT and CDR2 SNEGSKA (reference sequence). Between the trimmed V and J ends, which lost 6 bases and 4 bases, there was a span of 15 bases. There are 13 residues in the CDR3. This CDR3 is CSAPASTRETQYF. CDR3 sequence (DNA): TGCAGTGCCCCGGCTAGCACCCGAGAGACCCAGTACTTC.

This sequence joins TRBV20-1 and TRBJ1-2; 9 bases line up with TRBD1. Germline loops: CDR1 DFQATT, CDR2 SNEGSKA (reference sequence). This CDR3 region has 14 residues. Trimming took 2 bases from V and 4 from J; bases not matched to a gene: 5. CDR3 nucleotide sequence: TGCAGTGCTAGATCCGGGGACAGGGCCTATGGCTACACCTTC. Residues: CSARSGDRAYGYTF.

This clonotype was counted between two and nine times. The chain combines TRBV5-6 with TRBJ1-5, with 7 positions matching TRBD1. This CDR3 has 14 residues. The ends lost 4 bases at V and 4 bases at J; junction bases unmatched: 5. The germline V gene encodes CDR1 SGHDT and CDR2 YYEEEE. This CDR3 reads CASSPKGANQPQHF. In DNA form, the CDR3 reads TGTGCCAGCAGCCCTAAGGGGGCAAATCAGCCCCAGCATTTT.

The sample holds many counts of this clonotype. This chain connects TRBV24-1 to TRBJ1-1, with TRBD1 as a possible D gene (6 bases). The germline gives CDR1 KGHDR, CDR2 SFDVKD. CDR3 length: 13 residues. V shed 6 bases and J shed 4 bases, with 11 bases lying between them. The CDR3 nucleotides are TGTGCCACCAGTAGTAGAGGGGGCACTGAAGCTTTCTTT. Translated: CATSSRGGTEAFF.

The chain is built from TRBV6-1 and TRBJ2-2; 7 bases map to TRBD1. Per the germline V gene, CDR1 is MNHNS and CDR2 is SASEGT. This CDR3 contains 15 residues. The ends lost 4 bases at V and 4 bases at J; junction bases unmatched: 6. The CDR3 DNA follows: TGTGCCAGCAGTGTCACAGGGGCGGGCACCGGGGAGCTGTTTTTT. This encodes CASSVTGAGTGELFF.

The chain combines TRBV9 with TRBJ2-3; D gene uncertain. The V gene's germline CDR1 is SGDLS and CDR2 YYNGEE. The CDR3 extends over 14 amino acids. The V gene lost 3 bases and the J gene lost 4 bases, with 12 bases spanning the gap. CDR3 in amino acids: CASSADGLADTQYF. Here the CDR3 DNA reads TGTGCCAGCAGCGCCGACGGCTTAGCAGATACGCAGTATTTT. The whole variable domain, remainder taken from reference TRBV9 and TRBJ2-3, is DSGVTQTPKHLITATGQRVTLRCSPRSGDLSVYWYQQSLDQGLQFLIQYYNGEERAKGNILERFSAQQFPDLHSELNLSSLELGDSALYFCASSADGLADTQYFGPGTRLTVL.

This clonotype was seen many times. This chain connects TRBV27 to TRBJ2-5; 9 bases are shared with TRBD1. Germline CDR1 MNHEY, CDR2 SMNVEV (reference sequence). V was clipped by 4 bases and J by 5 bases; unmatched bases: 8. The CDR3 length is 15 residues. This CDR3 is CASSYTGQGKETQYF. The CDR3 region has the DNA TGTGCCAGCAGTTACACCGGACAGGGGAAGGAGACCCAGTACTTC.

The rearrangement links TRBV12-3 or TRBV12-4 to TRBJ1-5; D is unclear. This CDR3 spans 16 amino acids. The V and J ends lost 3 bases and 0 bases respectively, with 12 bases between them. The CDR3 region has the DNA TGTGCCAGCAGTTTGGCCGGACCGTCTAGCAATCAGCCCCAGCATTTT. Encoded protein: CASSLAGPSSNQPQHF.

This clonotype was detected a few times. The V gene is TRBV30, the J gene TRBJ2-5; D gene unclear. Germline CDR1 reads GTSNPN; CDR2 reads SVGIG (reference sequence). This CDR3 contains 13 residues. V gave up 0 bases and J gave up 3 bases, with 8 bases separating them. The CDR3 DNA follows: TGTGCCTGGAGTGTACGGGCCAAAGAGACCCAGTACTTC. Its translation: CAWSVRAKETQYF.

J is TRBJ2-7 and V is TRBV4-3; 10 bases map to TRBD2. Germline-derived CDR1 and CDR2 are LGHNA and YSLEER. J gave up 2 bases and V 4 bases, and 5 bases lay outside the gene matches. The CDR3 is 15 residues long. The CDR3 nucleotides are TGCGCCAGCAGCCGTCTAGCGGGGGCTACCTACGAGCAGTACTTC. It codes for CASSRLAGATYEQYF.

The rearrangement joins TRBV6-1 to TRBJ2-3, with TRBD2 matching 13 bases. The CDR3 consists of 14 residues. Germline loops: CDR1 MNHNS, CDR2 SASEGT. The V gene end was trimmed by 6 bases and the J gene end by 10 bases; junction bases not matched to a gene: 7. For the CDR3, the DNA is TGTGCCAGCAGCAGGACTAGCGGGAGAGAGGCGCAGTATTTT. It codes for CASSRTSGREAQYF.